This passage covers 27 T cell receptor beta chains from one sample sequenced in a study of blood T cell repertoires in COVID-19. Method: immunoSEQ multiplex PCR; TCRdb's copy keeps in-frame clones and lacks some. Of under 350,000 clones detected, around nine tenths appear once; the ten largest clones hold about 1.2%. Sequenced material: peripheral blood. Receptor source: a man between 65 and 79 years old with acute or convalescent COVID-19.

The chain uses TRBV6-5 and TRBJ1-2, with D possibly TRBD1 on 5 matching bases. Trimming removed 10 bases from V and 8 bases from J, with 26 bases in between. CDR1 is MNHEY, CDR2 SVGAGI, per germline. The CDR3 is made up of 15 amino acids. The CDR3 spells CATGGTTTSRGGYTF. DNA of the CDR3: TGTGCCACCGGGGGGACGACGACTTCCCGGGGCGGCTACACCTTC.

This clone was picked up a small number of times. This chain connects TRBV7-2 to TRBJ2-2, with TRBD2 identical over 10 bases. From germline, CDR1 is SGHTA and CDR2 FQGNSA. V lost 5 bases and J lost 5; bases outside the gene matches: 17. The CDR3 extends over 19 amino acids. In DNA form, the CDR3 reads TGTGCCAGCAGCAAACCGAGTCGGGAAATTAGCGGGAGGACCGGGGAGCTGTTTTTT. Translation: CASSKPSREISGRTGELFF. The whole variable domain, remainder taken from reference TRBV7-2 and TRBJ2-2, is GAGVSQSPSNKVTEKGKDVELRCDPISGHTALYWYRQSLGQGLEFLIYFQGNSAPDKSGLPSDRFSAERTGGSVSTLTIQRTQQEDSAVYLCASSKPSREISGRTGELFFGEGSRLTVL.

The chain recombines TRBV5-1 with TRBJ2-2, with a weak D call TRBD2 (5 bases). Germline V lookup: CDR1 SGHRS, CDR2 YFSETQ. The ends were cut back, 4 bases at V and 1 base at J, with 17 bases in the middle. There are 17 residues in the CDR3. This chain's CDR3 is CASSDRVSTMNTGELFF. The CDR3 DNA sequence: TGCGCCAGCAGCGACCGGGTCTCGACTATGAACACCGGGGAGCTGTTTTTT.

The chain links TRBV5-6 to TRBJ1-4; D gene ambiguous. The V end was cut by 1 base, the J end by 8 bases, with 9 bases between. The CDR3 length is 13 residues. Germline CDR1 and CDR2: SGHDT and YYEEEE. This CDR3 is CASSLYSEEKLFF. The CDR3 DNA reads TGTGCCAGCAGCTTGTACTCGGAGGAAAAACTGTTTTTT.

The rearrangement uses TRBV7-2 and TRBJ1-2; D remains ambiguous. CDR3 length: 15 residues. Germline CDR1 and CDR2: SGHTA and FQGNSA. V lost 7 bases and J 8 bases, leaving 23 bases between the germline ends. The CDR3 region is CASNAMGLGGSGYTF. The CDR3 region has the DNA TGTGCCAGCAACGCTATGGGTCTGGGAGGATCCGGCTACACCTTC.

This chain links TRBV18 with TRBJ2-2; a possible D gene is TRBD1 (6 bases). CDR3 size: 16 residues. Per the germline V gene, CDR1 is KGHSH and CDR2 is LQKENI. The V gene lost 2 bases and the J gene lost 1 base, with 11 bases spanning the gap. CDR3 DNA: TGTGCCAGCTCACCAAGGCAGGGGATGAACACCGGGGAGCTGTTTTTT. Encoded protein: CASSPRQGMNTGELFF.

V and J are TRBV7-9 and TRBJ1-5; possibly TRBD1 for D (6 bases). The V gene's germline CDR1 is SEHNR and CDR2 FQNEAQ (reference sequence). The CDR3 totals 14 residues. Trimming stripped 7 bases from V and 3 bases from J, with 13 bases between. Written as DNA, the CDR3 is TGTGCCAGCACCCCTACAGGGATCAATCAGCCCCAGCATTTT. Protein: CASTPTGINQPQHF.

The V and J genes are TRBV28 and TRBJ1-1, with TRBD1 matching over 7 bases. The germline gives CDR1 MDHEN, CDR2 SYDVKM. The CDR3 loop spans 16 amino acids. Trimming at V came to 6 bases and at J to 2 bases, leaving 12 bases not matched to a gene. DNA of the CDR3: TGTGCCAGCAGGAGAGCCCTCGGGACAGCAAACACTGAAGCTTTCTTT. Protein: CASRRALGTANTEAFF. Using reference TRBV28 and TRBJ1-1 for the parts outside the CDR3, the full variable domain is DVKVTQSSRYLVKRTGEKVFLECVQDMDHENMFWYRQDPGLGLRLIYFSYDVKMKEKGDIPEGYSVSREKKERFSLILESASTNQTSMYLCASRRALGTANTEAFFGQGTRLTVV.

The rearrangement uses TRBV7-2 and TRBJ1-6; D not resolved. V was pared by 0 bases and J by 9 bases, with 9 bases between. Germline V gene sequence: CDR1 SGHTA, CDR2 FQGNSA. This CDR3 is built from 14 residues. CDR3 nucleotide sequence: TGTGCCAGCAGCTTAGCGAGGGATCCTTCACCCCTCCACTTT. Its translation is CASSLARDPSPLHF.

The rearrangement uses TRBV7-2 and TRBJ1-6, with D perhaps TRBD1 (5 bases). The CDR3 contains 15 residues. V was shortened by 5 bases and J by 5 bases, with 13 bases between the two germline ends. CDR1 and CDR2 (germline): SGHTA, FQGNSA. Here the CDR3 DNA reads TGTGCCAGCAGCCCCCGGGGGGACGATAATTCACCCCTCCACTTT. Its protein product is CASSPRGDDNSPLHF.

This clone was seen a handful of times. The chain couples TRBV30 to TRBJ2-7; perhaps TRBD1 as D (5 bases). This CDR3 comprises 14 residues. Between the trimmed V and J ends, which lost 0 bases and 6 bases, there was a span of 15 bases. Germline V gives CDR1 GTSNPN, CDR2 SVGIG (reference sequence). The CDR3 region is CAWSVLPSQGEQYF. CDR3 nucleotide sequence: TGTGCCTGGAGTGTACTTCCTTCGCAGGGCGAGCAGTACTTC.

The chain joins TRBV6-5 to TRBJ1-1; possible D gene TRBD1, 6 bases. Per the germline V gene, CDR1 is MNHEY and CDR2 is SVGAGI. CDR3 size: 15 residues. V was shortened by 0 bases and J by 7 bases, with 15 bases between the two germline ends. This CDR3 is CASSYSRGPGVEAFF. The CDR3 nucleotides are TGTGCCAGCAGTTACTCGAGAGGACCAGGGGTTGAAGCTTTCTTT.

This rearrangement joins TRBV3-1 (or the pseudogene TRBV3-2) to TRBJ1-1, with 8 bases aligning to TRBD1. Looked up from germline, CDR1 is LGHDT and CDR2 is YNNKEL (reference sequence). The V segment lost 0 bases and the J segment 3 bases; nucleotides outside the gene matches: 0. The CDR3 sequence is 14 residues long. CDR3 residues: CASSQEQGDTEAFF. The DNA of the CDR3 is TGTGCCAGCAGCCAAGAACAGGGGGACACTGAAGCTTTCTTT.

This clone appeared a few times. The chain has TRBV4-1 and TRBJ1-5, with TRBD1 as a possible D gene (5 bases). V was cut by 0 bases and J by 6 bases, with 9 bases left in between. Germline CDR1 and CDR2: MGHRA and YSYEKL. The CDR3 totals 14 residues. CDR3 nucleotides: TGCGCCAGCAGCCAAGATCCAGGGCCTCAGCCCCAGCATTTT. It yields the protein CASSQDPGPQPQHF.

The gene calls are TRBV30 and TRBJ1-1, with TRBD1 as a possible D gene (6 bases). V dropped 6 bases and J dropped 7 bases, with 12 bases sitting between them. Germline CDR1 and CDR2: GTSNPN and SVGIG (reference sequence). This CDR3 region has 11 residues. The CDR3 here is CACLQGFEAFF. The CDR3 nucleotides read TGTGCCTGCTTACAGGGTTTTGAAGCTTTCTTT.

The chain combines TRBV27 with TRBJ2-1; 10 positions agree with TRBD2. Germline-derived CDR1 and CDR2 are MNHEY and SMNVEV (reference sequence). The length of the CDR3 is 16 residues. The J segment lost 8 bases and the V segment lost 1 base, leaving 8 bases of the junction unmatched. CDR3 residues: CASSLYLAGVSDEQFF. For the CDR3, the DNA is TGTGCCAGCAGTTTATATCTAGCGGGAGTCTCGGATGAGCAGTTCTTC.

The chain uses TRBV6-5 and TRBJ1-4, with 9 bases matching TRBD1. The CDR3 covers 15 residues. V lost 2 bases and J lost 7; bases outside the gene matches: 5. Per the germline V gene, CDR1 is MNHEY and CDR2 is SVGAGI. This chain's CDR3 is CASSYTTDRGEKLFF. In DNA form, the CDR3 reads TGTGCCAGCAGTTACACTACGGACAGGGGTGAAAAACTGTTTTTT.

The rearrangement joins TRBV9 to TRBJ2-3; TRBD2 matches at 8 bases. From germline, CDR1 is SGDLS and CDR2 YYNGEE. Trimming removed 3 bases from V and 1 base from J; junction bases left unmatched: 7. This CDR3 is 16 amino acids long. The CDR3 sequence is CASSGIAGGGTDTQYF. In nucleotides, the CDR3 is TGTGCCAGCAGCGGAATTGCGGGAGGTGGCACAGATACGCAGTATTTT.

The genes are TRBV5-4 and TRBJ1-1, with unresolved D. The V end lost 1 base, the J end lost 0 bases, and 7 bases lay between the germline ends. CDR3 length equals 14 residues. Per the germline V gene, CDR1 is SGHNT and CDR2 is YYREEE (reference sequence). The CDR3 region has the DNA TGTGCCAGCAGCTTGCCCGGGATGAACACTGAAGCTTTCTTT. This codes for CASSLPGMNTEAFF.

The rearrangement joins TRBV9 to TRBJ1-4; tentatively, D is TRBD1 (5 bases). The V and J ends lost 1 base and 7 bases respectively, with 11 bases between them. Germline V gene data show CDR1 as SGDLS and CDR2 as YYNGEE. The CDR3 extends over 14 amino acids. CDR3 nucleotide sequence: TGTGCCAGCAGCGTATCCCAGGGAGGTGAAAAACTGTTTTTT. Protein sequence: CASSVSQGGEKLFF.

The chain employs TRBV7-9 and TRBJ1-3, with D uncertain. V lost 3 bases and J lost 4, with 7 bases in between. This CDR3 is 13 amino acids long. CDR1 is SEHNR, CDR2 FQNEAQ, per germline (reference sequence). DNA of the CDR3: TGTGCCAGCAGCTTGCAGGCAGGAAACACCATATATTTT. Protein product: CASSLQAGNTIYF.

The CDR3 is CASSLTGFFGYTF. DNA for the CDR3: TGTGCCAGCAGCTTGACAGGGTTTTTCGGCTACACCTTC. J is TRBJ1-2 and V is TRBV5-8; possibly TRBD1 for D (6 bases). The CDR3 runs to 13 residues. V gave up 1 base and J gave up 8 bases, with 12 bases separating them. Germline V gene sequence: CDR1 SGHTS, CDR2 YDEGEE.

The gene calls are TRBV28 and TRBJ2-7; 8 positions agree with TRBD2. Germline loops: CDR1 MDHEN, CDR2 SYDVKM. V dropped 7 bases and J dropped 10; count of bases not matched to a gene: 12. The CDR3 sequence is 13 residues long. CDR3 bases: TGTGCCAGCATCCCCGAGACGGGGGGGCGCCAGTACTTC. Protein: CASIPETGGRQYF.

The chain couples TRBV15 to TRBJ1-6, with 9 bases identical to TRBD1. There are 15 residues in the CDR3. Germline CDR1 reads LNHNV; CDR2 reads YYDKDF (reference sequence). Trimming took 3 bases from V and 11 from J; bases not matched to a gene: 8. The CDR3 DNA reads as TGTGCCACCAGCAGTAGGGACAGGGCGCCGCCACCCCTCCACTTT. This sequence encodes CATSSRDRAPPPLHF.

The rearrangement uses TRBV27 and TRBJ2-7; 7 bases map to TRBD1. The CDR3 contains 13 residues. The V segment lost 8 bases and the J segment 2 bases; nucleotides outside the gene matches: 6. Germline CDR1 and CDR2: MNHEY and SMNVEV (reference sequence). The CDR3 DNA is TGTGCCAGCGACCGGGACAGAACCTACGAGCAGTACTTC. It codes for CASDRDRTYEQYF.

The chain couples TRBV20-1 to TRBJ2-7; D perhaps matches TRBD2 (6 bases). Germline V CDR1 and CDR2: DFQATT, SNEGSKA (reference sequence). The CDR3 covers 11 residues. V dropped 7 bases and J dropped 3 bases, with 10 bases sitting between them. The chain's CDR3 is CSGGGNYEQYF. The CDR3 DNA reads TGCAGTGGCGGAGGGAACTACGAGCAGTACTTC.

The V gene is TRBV5-6, the J gene TRBJ1-1; D gene uncertain. Trimming left V 3 bases short and J 6 bases short, with 18 bases between. This CDR3 is 15 amino acids long. Per the germline V gene, CDR1 is SGHDT and CDR2 is YYEEEE. This CDR3 is CASSSVDKSGAEAFF. The CDR3 DNA follows: TGTGCCAGCAGCTCTGTTGACAAAAGTGGCGCTGAAGCTTTCTTT. Supplemented by reference TRBV5-6 and TRBJ1-1, the full variable domain reads DAGVTQSPTHLIKTRGQQVTLRCSPKSGHDTVSWYQQALGQGPQFIFQYYEEEERQRGNFPDRFSGHQFPNYSSELNVNALLLGDSALYLCASSSVDKSGAEAFFGQGTRLTVV.